The 19 T cell receptor beta chains given below trace back to one sample, sequenced in a study of cytomegalovirus exposure and HLA in healthy donors. The study ran its PCR with 60 Vbeta and 13 Jbeta primers. Clones were read by immunoSEQ multiplex PCR, and TCRdb kept only the in-frame ones, dropping some. The sample yields under 200,000 clones, around 80% seen once. Sequenced sample: PBMCs. The source is a woman between 45 and 60 years old in good health and CMV-seronegative.

The V and J genes are TRBV10-3 and TRBJ1-6; no definite D call. From germline, CDR1 is ENHRY and CDR2 SYGVKD. V was cut by 4 bases and J by 5 bases, with 9 bases left in between. The CDR3 extends over 14 amino acids. The CDR3 spells CAISAGGDNSPLHF. The CDR3 DNA reads TGTGCCATCAGTGCGGGCGGGGATAATTCACCCCTCCACTTT.

The chain recombines TRBV7-9 with TRBJ2-5; TRBD2 matches at 8 bases. The germline CDR1 and CDR2 sequences are SEHNR and FQNEAQ (reference sequence). The ends lost 5 bases at V and 5 bases at J; junction bases unmatched: 10. This CDR3 has 15 amino acids. The CDR3: CASSIGGAGDETQYF. The CDR3 region has the DNA TGTGCCAGCAGCATCGGGGGAGCGGGGGATGAGACCCAGTACTTC.

This chain joins TRBV27 and TRBJ1-5; D remains ambiguous. The CDR3 is made up of 15 amino acids. The germline V gene has CDR1 MNHEY and CDR2 SMNVEV (reference sequence). V was clipped by 3 bases and J by 2 bases, with 11 bases between them. DNA for the CDR3: TGTGCCAGCAGTTTCGCGCCTTATGGCAATCAGCCCCAGCATTTT. It specifies CASSFAPYGNQPQHF.

A remark on this clone: The same CDR3 is also encoded by other DNA sequences in this sample. The rearrangement uses TRBV9 and TRBJ2-5; weak D call: TRBD2 (5 bases). This CDR3 region has 16 residues. Per the germline V gene, CDR1 is SGDLS and CDR2 is YYNGEE. V was cut by 6 bases and J by 2 bases, with 20 bases left in between. In DNA form, the CDR3 reads TGTGCCAGCACCCCCGGCGGGCTACCTCTTCAAGAGACCCAGTACTTC. Translated, it gives CASTPGGLPLQETQYF.

Remarks on this clone: Other DNA sequences of this sample code for an identical CDR3. This rearrangement joins TRBV21-1 to TRBJ2-7; TRBD2, the D gene given by the table, was not confirmed from the DNA. TRBV21-1 is labeled a pseudogene. There are 17 residues in the CDR3. The CDR3 region is CASSRGGPEDMYYEQYF. CDR3 in DNA: TGTGCCAGCAGCAGGGGGGGGCCGGAAGATATGTACTACGAGCAGTACTTC.

This rearrangement joins TRBV11-2 to TRBJ1-5; 7 nucleotides line up with TRBD1. V dropped 4 bases and J dropped 2; count of bases not matched to a gene: 2. The CDR3 extends over 14 amino acids. In germline, CDR1 is SGHAT, CDR2 FQNNGV. The CDR3 DNA reads TGTGCCAGCAGCTCGGACAGGCGCAATCAGCCCCAGCATTTT. Protein sequence: CASSSDRRNQPQHF. The variable domain in full, completed from reference TRBV11-2 and TRBJ1-5, reads EAGVAQSPRYKIIEKRQSVAFWCNPISGHATLYWYQQILGQGPKLLIQFQNNGVVDDSQLPKDRFSAERLKGVDSTLKIQPAKLEDSAVYLCASSSDRRNQPQHFGDGTRLSIL.

J is TRBJ2-2 and V is TRBV6-1, with D perhaps matching TRBD2 (5 bases). Germline CDR1 MNHNS, CDR2 SASEGT. V was pared by 6 bases and J by 6 bases, with 8 bases between. The CDR3 is 12 residues long. CDR3 sequence: CASRDGAGELFF. The CDR3 DNA sequence: TGTGCCAGCAGGGACGGGGCCGGGGAGCTGTTTTTT.

This chain links TRBV10-3 with TRBJ2-1; TRBD1 agrees at 9 bases. Trimming cost V 6 bases and J 8 bases; bases outside gene matches: 11. The length of the CDR3 is 15 residues. Germline loops: CDR1 ENHRY, CDR2 SYGVKD. CDR3 in amino acids: CAIRAGQGVSDEQFF. As DNA, the CDR3 is TGTGCCATCAGGGCGGGACAGGGAGTTAGCGATGAGCAGTTCTTC.

There are a few counts of this clone. V gene TRBV21-1 combines with J gene TRBJ2-3; TRBD1, the table's D call, was not compared with the DNA. TRBV21-1 is a documented pseudogene. CDR3 size: 17 residues. The CDR3 spells CASRVGTGQSLGDTQYF. CDR3 DNA sequence: TGTGCCAGCAGGGTGGGTACCGGACAGTCCCTTGGGGATACGCAGTATTTT.

This chain joins TRBV6-5 and TRBJ1-2, with D perhaps matching TRBD1 (5 bases). Deletions cut 4 bases from V and 3 bases from J, with 9 bases between. Germline-derived CDR1 and CDR2 are MNHEY and SVGAGI. The CDR3 extends over 13 amino acids. The CDR3, as DNA: TGTGCCAGCAGTTCGACAGCGTACTATGGCTACACCTTC. This codes for CASSSTAYYGYTF.

This clone came up a few times. This CDR3 reads CASSFPGLARNEQFF. The CDR3 DNA sequence: TGTGCCAGCAGTTTCCCGGGACTAGCTAGGAATGAGCAGTTCTTC. The chain is built from TRBV28 and TRBJ2-1; 9 positions agree with TRBD2. Germline assignment: CDR1 MDHEN and CDR2 SYDVKM. The V gene end was trimmed by 3 bases and the J gene end by 7 bases; junction bases not matched to a gene: 7. CDR3 length: 15 amino acids.

In this sample, this clone turned up a few times. The identical CDR3 is also encoded by other nucleotide sequences in the sample. The chain recombines TRBV28 with TRBJ2-7; weak D call: TRBD1 (6 bases). V lost 5 bases and J lost 5, with 10 bases in between. The CDR3 consists of 12 residues. Looked up from germline, CDR1 is MDHEN and CDR2 is SYDVKM. The chain's CDR3 is CASSLRGNEQYF. CDR3 in DNA: TGTGCCAGCAGTCTCAGGGGAAACGAGCAGTACTTC.

The rearrangement links TRBV20-1 to TRBJ1-2; the match to TRBD1 covers 7 bases. The length of the CDR3 is 11 residues. Trimming at V came to 6 bases and at J to 8 bases, leaving 6 bases not matched to a gene. The germline V gene has CDR1 DFQATT and CDR2 SNEGSKA (reference sequence). The CDR3 DNA is TGCAGTGCAACGACAGGGCAAGGCTACACCTTC. As protein: CSATTGQGYTF.

Note on this clone: Germline is not matched at one junction end, which may reflect a read error. CDR3 in DNA: TGTTCCAGCAGCTTATTTGCGGCACCGGAACGCTACGAGCAGTACTTC. This translates into CSSSLFAAPERYEQYF. V gene TRBV7-9 combines with J gene TRBJ2-7; no clear D gene. Germline loops: CDR1 SEHNR, CDR2 FQNEAQ (reference sequence). The CDR3 is 16 residues long. Full variable domain (outside the CDR3, taken from reference TRBV7-9 and TRBJ2-7): DTGVSQNPRHKITKRGQNVTFRCDPISEHNRLYWYRQTLGQGPEFLTYFQNEAQLEKSRLLSDRFSAERPKGSFSTLEIQRTEQGDSAMYLCSSSLFAAPERYEQYFGPGTRLTVT.

CDR3 region: CASSGGQASRRIYNEQFF. CDR3 in DNA: TGTGCCAGCAGTGGGGGACAGGCGAGTAGGCGTATCTACAATGAGCAGTTCTTC. V gene TRBV7-2 combines with J gene TRBJ2-1, with TRBD1 identical over 8 bases. The V segment lost 6 bases and the J segment 3 bases; nucleotides outside the gene matches: 16. Germline V CDR1 and CDR2: SGHTA, FQGNSA. This CDR3 has 18 residues.

The chain joins TRBV28 to TRBJ2-5; 7 positions agree with TRBD2. The end of the DNA aligns better with TRBJ2-7, so the J call may be wrong. Germline V CDR1 and CDR2: MDHEN, SYDVKM. This CDR3 has 14 amino acids. The CDR3 DNA reads as TGTGCCAGCAGTTTTCGGGGGAGGGCCCACGAGCAGTACTTC. This encodes CASSFRGRAHEQYF.

This clone showed up just a few times. As DNA, the CDR3 is TGCGCCAGCAGCTCCCTGGGCAGGAATGAAAAACTGTTTTTT. Translated, it gives CASSSLGRNEKLFF. The genes are TRBV5-1 and TRBJ1-4; D not resolved. The CDR3 extends over 14 amino acids. Trimming shortened V by 3 bases and J by 5 bases, and 11 bases separated the two germline ends. Germline values: CDR1 SGHRS, CDR2 YFSETQ.

The chain recombines TRBV19 with TRBJ2-3; TRBD2 aligns across 11 bases. The CDR3 spans 15 residues. V shed 10 bases, J shed 2 bases, and the junction held 8 bases outside the gene matches. CDR1 LNHDA and CDR2 SQIVND come from the germline V gene (reference sequence). In nucleotides, the CDR3 is TGTGCCACCGGGACTAGCGGATTCAACACAGATACGCAGTATTTT. It specifies CATGTSGFNTDTQYF.

The chain has TRBV27 and TRBJ2-3; TRBD2 agrees at 13 bases. The CDR3 spans 17 residues. Germline lookup yields CDR1 MNHEY and CDR2 SMNVEV (reference sequence). V trimming: 3 bases; J trimming: 5 bases; junction bases outside the gene matches: 8. CDR3 amino acids: CASSFVGLAGPGDTQYF. The CDR3 DNA reads as TGTGCCAGCAGTTTCGTGGGACTAGCGGGGCCCGGAGATACGCAGTATTTT.